This TCR beta chain is drawn from a study of blood T cell repertoires in COVID-19. Study-level information: COVID-19 samples from acute and convalescent phases originated in the United States, Italy and Spain. From T cells, B-cell-depleted T cells, or PBMCs came the material, which was cDNA or gDNA.

As processed by the authors: Reference gene primer amplification gave estimated nucleated cell counts. Some clones are missing from TCRdb's copy, which holds only in-frame ones; the method was immunoSEQ multiplex PCR. The V and J calls and clone size were taken over from that table, and D and trimming were inferred from the DNA. The sample holds 100,000 or so clones, less than 90% seen once. This clone has only one observation. The V gene's germline CDR1 is SGHAT and CDR2 FQNNGV. This CDR3 region has 13 residues. V dropped 9 bases and J dropped 7; count of bases not matched to a gene: 8. The specimen was peripheral blood. The rearrangement links TRBV11-2 to TRBJ1-4, with 7 bases identical to TRBD1. The TCR sequence derives from a man aged 45 to 65 with acute or convalescent COVID-19. The DNA for the CDR3 is TGTGCCAGTACAGGGGCGCCGGGTGAAAAACTGTTTTTT. It specifies CASTGAPGEKLFF.